This T cell receptor (beta chain) was obtained from a study of glioma-infiltrating T cells after dendritic cell vaccination (TCRdb year 2016). Turning to the overall study: A cohort of 15 or so glioblastoma patients from Phase I and II dendritic cell vaccination trials was included, of whom 9 were newly diagnosed and 6 had recurrent disease. Patients received autologous tumor lysate-pulsed dendritic cell vaccination between about 2002 and 2013. The vaccine was prepared from monocyte-derived dendritic cells that were cultured for approximately seven days with IL-4 and GM-CSF and then pulsed overnight with autologous tumor lysate. Each patient was given three intradermal dendritic cell vaccine injections, spaced two weeks apart, in the arm below the axilla. In glioblastoma patients vaccinated with dendritic cells, deep sequencing of TCR beta CDR3 regions served to measure the amount of tumor-infiltrating lymphocytes and to compare repertoires between tumor and blood. Survival after dendritic cell vaccination was correlated with TCR sequencing metrics, such as TIL content and the overlap between tumor and blood repertoires.

The germline V gene sets CDR1 to MNHEY and CDR2 to SVGAGI. V ends up 0 bases short and J 2 bases short, with an unmatched junction base count of 2. The CDR3 goes from the cysteine to the phenylalanine over 15 residues. Only CDR3 DNA is held: 45 bases, read in frame from base 1. On this clone itself: Its antigen target is currently unknown. Base quality data are lacking; no much larger clone is found one base away.

Patients were selected for having adequate residual fresh-frozen tumor tissue and more than two years of available survival data. An isocitrate dehydrogenase mutation was not carried by any of the glioblastoma patients, although molecular status was otherwise variable. PBMC collection took place before vaccination, two weeks after the third vaccination, and at tumor progression if progression occurred. The Qiagen DNeasy Blood extraction Kit was used for extraction of genomic DNA. The investigation overall reported the following: Longer time to progression and overall survival after dendritic cell vaccination were predicted by higher estimated pretreatment TIL content. The cohort was small and heterogeneous, few patients had complete blood and tumor sets, and even fewer had initial-recurrent tumor pairs. No direct relationship between TCR clonality and survival was found, suggesting a diverse polyclonal response may matter. The TCR overlap response model with three groups was called speculative and said to need prospective validation.

TCRB CDR3 regions were amplified from 2 ug genomic DNA, or all available DNA if less, using the immunoSEQ assay. Multiplex PCR used 60 forward primers for TCR V beta segments and 13 reverse primers for J beta segments. To estimate the number of reads per starting template, synthetic control templates were added to each sample at limiting dilution. The Illumina HiSeq System generated 87 bp sequencing reads. As for the authors' bioinformatics: PCR and sequencing errors were removed by merging closely related sequences with a nearest neighbor algorithm. TCR overlap was defined as the percentage of unique tumor TCR beta sequences that were also found in the peripheral blood of the same patient. The table comes from immuneACCESS by way of TCRdb, which keeps in-frame sequences with V and J called. Part of the clones is missing from these tables; in studies checked, under half for an unresolved V gene and the rest for unknown reasons. The D gene and trimming were derived from the DNA, and the V and J assignments and clone size from that table. The sample has roughly 98,000 clones on record, 80% to 90% of them singletons. The biggest ten clones account for 15% to 19% of the sample.

The sequencing used blood, collected before dendritic cell vaccination. The receptor was derived from a human donor with glioblastoma. Rearrangement joined TRBV6-5 to TRBJ2-7, and 9 bases in between align with TRBD1. The CDR3 amino acid sequence is: CASSYSRDRAYEQYF. The nucleotides are TGTGCCAGCAGTTACTCGAGGGACAGGGCCTACGAGCAGTACTTC.